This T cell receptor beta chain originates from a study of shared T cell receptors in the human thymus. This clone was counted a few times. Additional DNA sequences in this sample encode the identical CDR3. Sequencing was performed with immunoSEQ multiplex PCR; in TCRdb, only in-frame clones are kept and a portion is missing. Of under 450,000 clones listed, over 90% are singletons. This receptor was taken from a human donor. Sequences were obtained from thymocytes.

CDR3 nucleotide sequence: TGTGCCAGCAGCGTAGGCGGTTCGAACACCGGGGAGCTGTTTTTT. Its translation: CASSVGGSNTGELFF. The J gene is TRBJ2-2, the V gene TRBV9, with unresolved D. This CDR3 has 15 residues. The germline V gene has CDR1 SGDLS and CDR2 YYNGEE. Between the trimmed V and J ends, which lost 0 bases and 0 bases, there was a span of 6 bases.